This T cell receptor beta chain emerged from a study of T cell responses to AZD1222 COVID-19 vaccine (dated by TCRdb to about 2021). Notes on the research overall: AZD1222 recipients whose second dose came at about 4 weeks and those whose second dose came at about 12 weeks were combined into one group, since spike-specific TCR depth and breadth did not differ between the two schedules. Trial participants were enrolled into age subgroups of 18-55, 56-69 and 70-plus years, which contained approximately 150, 28 and 58 TCR-sequenced participants, respectively. TCR sequencing was performed for about 240 trial participants, of whom roughly 200 were given two doses of AZD1222 and approximately 25 were given two doses of MenACWY control vaccine. General conclusions and limits of the study: CD4 TCRs associated with the vaccine covered the entire spike protein, and the dominant responses were in regions 160-218 and 743-854. After two AZD1222 doses, both the breadth and the depth of spike-specific TCRs were significantly higher than at day 0 and than in MenACWY recipients. Reportedly, close to half of the unique spike-specific TCRs recognized epitopes lying outside the regions that are mutated in the B.1.351 and B.1.1.7 variants. Only five or six AZD1222 recipients were SARS-CoV-2 seropositive at baseline, limiting conclusions about previously exposed vaccinees. No day 14 peak-response samples were available, so repertoires were characterized only after the peak T cell response. Participants were mostly white British, with more females than males. The authors suggested clonal diversity may have been underestimated. In the small 56-69-year group, the increase in depth fell short of significance, most likely because of low power.

In the case of this clone: What this receptor recognizes is not known. Base qualities are not at hand, and no much larger clone is one base apart.

The sample's time point, from its label and the paper: baseline before first vaccination. Vaccinee samples were obtained from the UK trials COV001 and COV002, which included a single-blind randomized controlled phase 2/3 trial of AZD1222 (ChAdOx1 nCoV-19) in healthy adults. Trial participant PBMC samples were collected at day 0 and day 28 after the second dose for TCRbeta chain sequencing. From the cysteine up to the phenylalanine, the CDR3 has a length of 17 residues. Only CDR3 DNA remains: 51 bases, in frame from the first base. Germline trimming amounts to 4 bases on V and 7 bases on J, with 15 as the count of junction bases outside the gene matches. Looking up the germline V gene (reference sequence) yields CDR1 SGHNT and CDR2 YYREEE. The CDR3 regions of human TCRbeta chains were analyzed by immunosequencing. The authors' analysis ran thus. Repertoire TCRs were matched against a reference library of SARS-CoV-2-specific TCRs generated with the MIRA antigen-specificity platform. Breadth was defined as the fraction of unique TCRs that were SARS-CoV-2-associated. Depth was defined as the fraction of total T cells that were SARS-CoV-2-associated. Using the MIRA data, every spike-specific TCR was mapped to the spike region that the TCR reacted to and assigned to either a CD4 or a CD8 class. Log10-transformed breadth and depth values were compared by one-way ANOVA with Sidak's multiple comparisons tests. This is the immuneACCESS table as TCRdb keeps it, with only in-frame sequences that have V and J called. A part of the clones is gone; compared with another copy, unresolved V genes explain less than half, and the rest is unexplained. The V and J calls and clone size come from that table; D and trimming were worked out from the DNA. In all, the sample holds under 200,000 clones, and roughly 90% of those were seen once. 1.6% of the sample belongs to the ten largest clones.

The TCR sequence derives from an adult in good health. The sequences come from peripheral blood, collected on day 0 of AZD1222 vaccination. The sequence is built from TRBV5-4 and TRBJ2-1, and TRBD2 aligns with 9 junction nucleotides. CDR3 sequence: CASSASFSGGGLNEQFF. The nucleotide sequence reads TGTGCCAGCAGCGCCTCATTTAGCGGGGGCGGATTGAATGAGCAGTTCTTC.